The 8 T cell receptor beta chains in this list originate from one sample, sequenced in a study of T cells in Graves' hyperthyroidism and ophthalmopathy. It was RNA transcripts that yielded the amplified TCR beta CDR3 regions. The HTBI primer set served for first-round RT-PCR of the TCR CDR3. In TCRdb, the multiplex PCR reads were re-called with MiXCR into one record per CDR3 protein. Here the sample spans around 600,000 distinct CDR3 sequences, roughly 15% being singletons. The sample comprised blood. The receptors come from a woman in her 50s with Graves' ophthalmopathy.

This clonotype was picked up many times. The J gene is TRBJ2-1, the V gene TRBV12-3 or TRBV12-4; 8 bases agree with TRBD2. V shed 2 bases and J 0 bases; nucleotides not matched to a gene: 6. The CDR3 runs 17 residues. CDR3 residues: CASSLKASGFSYNEQFF. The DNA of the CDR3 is TGTGCCAGCAGTTTAAAGGCTAGCGGGTTCTCCTACAATGAGCAGTTCTTC.

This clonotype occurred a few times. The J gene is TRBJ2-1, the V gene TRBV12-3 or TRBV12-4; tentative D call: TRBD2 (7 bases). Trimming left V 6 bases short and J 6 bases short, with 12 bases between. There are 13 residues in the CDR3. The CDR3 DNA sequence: TGTGCCAGCAGAGGGGAGGGGGGCAATGAGCAGTTCTTC. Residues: CASRGEGGNEQFF.

For the CDR3, the DNA is TGTGCCAGCAGTCTCCCCGCGCCGGGAATGGTGCACGAGCAGTACTTC. Encoded protein: CASSLPAPGMVHEQYF. The gene calls are TRBV12-3 or TRBV12-4 and TRBJ2-7, with D perhaps matching TRBD2 (5 bases). The CDR3 length is 16 residues. Trimming pared 5 bases from V and 5 bases from J, leaving 22 bases between.

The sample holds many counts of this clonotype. The CDR3 DNA is TGTGCCAGCAGCCCTACAGGACGGCCTGGAAACACCATATATTTT. As protein: CASSPTGRPGNTIYF. The genes are TRBV7-9 and TRBJ1-3; possibly TRBD1 for D (5 bases). The CDR3 contains 15 residues. CDR1 is SEHNR, CDR2 FQNEAQ, per germline (reference sequence). Between the trimmed V and J ends, which lost 5 bases and 2 bases, there was a span of 13 bases. Together with reference TRBV7-9 and TRBJ1-3, the CDR3 gives the full variable domain: DTGVSQNPRHKITKRGQNVTFRCDPISEHNRLYWYRQTLGQGPEFLTYFQNEAQLEKSRLLSDRFSAERPKGSFSTLEIQRTEQGDSAMYLCASSPTGRPGNTIYFGEGSWLTVV.

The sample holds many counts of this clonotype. The CDR3 DNA reads TGTGCCAGCAGCACTAGCGGGACCTGGACCGGGGAGCTGTTTTTT. It specifies CASSTSGTWTGELFF. The V call is TRBV12-3 or TRBV12-4, the J call TRBJ2-2; 10 bases are a match to TRBD2. This CDR3 comprises 15 residues. V shed 6 bases and J 5 bases; nucleotides not matched to a gene: 6.

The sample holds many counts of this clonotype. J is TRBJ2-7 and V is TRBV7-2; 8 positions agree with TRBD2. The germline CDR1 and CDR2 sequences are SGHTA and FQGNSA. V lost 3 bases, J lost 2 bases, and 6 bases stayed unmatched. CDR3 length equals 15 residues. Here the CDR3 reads CASSFSGGGTYEQYF. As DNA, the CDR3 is TGTGCCAGCAGCTTCTCGGGCGGGGGGACCTACGAGCAGTACTTC.

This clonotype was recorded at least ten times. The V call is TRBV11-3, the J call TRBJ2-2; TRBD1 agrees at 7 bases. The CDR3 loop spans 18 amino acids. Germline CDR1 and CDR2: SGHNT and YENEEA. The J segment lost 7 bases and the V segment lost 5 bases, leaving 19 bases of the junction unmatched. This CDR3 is CASSNLDRWSGVSGELFF. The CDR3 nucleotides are TGTGCCAGCAGCAACTTGGACAGGTGGTCAGGAGTTAGCGGGGAGCTGTTTTTT.

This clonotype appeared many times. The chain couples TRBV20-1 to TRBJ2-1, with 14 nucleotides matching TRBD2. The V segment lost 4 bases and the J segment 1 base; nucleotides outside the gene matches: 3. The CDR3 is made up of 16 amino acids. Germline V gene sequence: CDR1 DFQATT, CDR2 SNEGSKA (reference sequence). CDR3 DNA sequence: TGCAGTGCTATGGGACTAGCGGGAGTTTCCTACAATGAGCAGTTCTTC. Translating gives CSAMGLAGVSYNEQFF.